This T cell receptor (beta chain) was retrieved from a study of breast tumors, draining lymph nodes, adjacent tissues. Turning to this clonotype: Its antigen is undetermined. A much larger clone lies one base from this, so it may be a read error.

V shed 6 bases, J shed 4 bases, and the junction held 8 bases outside the gene matches. This CDR3 spans 15 amino acids. Regarding the study as a whole: The lymph node origin of tumor T cells was framed as consistent with a hypothesis, not demonstrated. Compared with lymph nodes, tumors were less diverse; compared with nontumor tissue, more. Compared with basal-like, luminal-like tumors shared significantly more repertoire with nontumor tissue. Data fit most tumor T cells coming from lymph node, expanding in tumor.

The lymph nodes were axillary draining lymph nodes from breast cancer patients. TCRdb itself ran the multiplex PCR reads through MiXCR, one entry per CDR3 protein. The profile covers roughly 130,000 distinct CDR3 sequences, with approximately 29% appearing a single time and 2.3% taken by the ten largest. This TCR was recovered from a female donor with breast cancer. Some clones in this sample may be carry-over from other donors' samples. J is TRBJ1-2 and V is TRBV12-3 or TRBV12-4, with 10 bases lining up with TRBD1. Specimen: axillary lymph node tissue. The CDR3 is CASREPGTGVYGYTF. The CDR3 coding sequence is TGTGCCAGCAGAGAGCCCGGGACAGGGGTCTATGGCTACACCTTC.